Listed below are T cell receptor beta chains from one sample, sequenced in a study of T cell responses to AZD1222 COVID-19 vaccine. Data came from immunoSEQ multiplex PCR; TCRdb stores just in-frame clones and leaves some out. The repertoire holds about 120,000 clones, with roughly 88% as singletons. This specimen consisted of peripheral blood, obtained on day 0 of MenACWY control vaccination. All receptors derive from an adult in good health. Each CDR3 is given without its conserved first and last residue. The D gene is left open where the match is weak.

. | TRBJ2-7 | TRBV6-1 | ASSETGPSYEQY
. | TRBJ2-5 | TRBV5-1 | ASSLNIAEETQY
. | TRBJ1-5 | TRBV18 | ASSRQTNQPQH
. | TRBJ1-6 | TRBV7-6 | ASSLGSVGNSPLH
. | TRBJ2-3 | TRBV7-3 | ASSLRGSTDTQY
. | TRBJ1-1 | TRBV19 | ASSIGGGMNTEAF
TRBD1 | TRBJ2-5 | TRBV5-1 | ASSLGDRGPGETQY
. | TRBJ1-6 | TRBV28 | ASSPTGKSSYNSPLH
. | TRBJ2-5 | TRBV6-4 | ASSAGPQETQY
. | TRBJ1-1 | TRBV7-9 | ASSSTTLTGRVNEAF
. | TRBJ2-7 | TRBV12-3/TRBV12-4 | ASSFEYEQY
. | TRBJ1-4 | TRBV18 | ASSEPGWEEKLF
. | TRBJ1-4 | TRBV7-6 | ASSDGDQGPEKLF
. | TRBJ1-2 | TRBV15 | ATSRDLGTADDGYT
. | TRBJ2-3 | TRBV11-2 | ASSLDGGRADTQY
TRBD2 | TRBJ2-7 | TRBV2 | ASNGLAGYEQY
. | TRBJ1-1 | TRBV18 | ASSLQESNTEAF
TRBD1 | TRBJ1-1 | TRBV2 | ASTRGQVLTEAF
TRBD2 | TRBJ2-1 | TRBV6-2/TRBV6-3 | ASSPREAQNEQF
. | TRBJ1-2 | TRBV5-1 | ASSLVGTNYGYT
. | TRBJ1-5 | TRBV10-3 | AISVDGGGGQPQH
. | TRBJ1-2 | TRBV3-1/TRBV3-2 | ASSQSATENYGYT
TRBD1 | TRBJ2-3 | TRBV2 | ASSEKDRLDTQY
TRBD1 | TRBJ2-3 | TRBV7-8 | ASSSTLDRPSTDTQY
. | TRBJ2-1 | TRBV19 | ASSTDGGNEQF
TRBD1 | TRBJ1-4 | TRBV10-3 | ASETGRDEKLF
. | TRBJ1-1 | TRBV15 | ATSRGPGGTEAF
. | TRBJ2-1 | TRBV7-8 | ASSLVRGRGGVSYNEQF
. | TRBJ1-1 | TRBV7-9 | ASSLWMGKNAEAF
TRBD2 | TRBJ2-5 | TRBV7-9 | ASAGGIETQY
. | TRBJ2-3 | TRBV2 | ASTSRLNTQY
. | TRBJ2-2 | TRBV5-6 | ASSLGGTGELF
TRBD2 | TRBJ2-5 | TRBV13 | ASSTMGLAGKETQY
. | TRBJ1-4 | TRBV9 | ASSPADNEKLF
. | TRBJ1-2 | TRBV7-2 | ASSLVSGGSNYGYT
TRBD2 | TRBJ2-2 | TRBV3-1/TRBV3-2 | ASSQESYSGRPGELF
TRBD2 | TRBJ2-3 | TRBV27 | ASSPSRPGLAGDRTSTDTQY
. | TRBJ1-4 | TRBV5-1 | ASSRTGPNEKLF
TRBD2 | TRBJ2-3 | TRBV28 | ASSLSFSGGVDTQY
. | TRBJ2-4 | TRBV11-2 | ASSLDFQGRNIQY
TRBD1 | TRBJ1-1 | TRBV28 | ASTTTGGAMGNTEAF
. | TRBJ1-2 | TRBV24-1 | ATSKSDNYGYT
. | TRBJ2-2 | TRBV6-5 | ASRLDLANTGELF
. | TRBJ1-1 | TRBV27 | ASSLNPPTEAF
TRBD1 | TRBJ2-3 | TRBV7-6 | ASQPRGDRVTDTQY
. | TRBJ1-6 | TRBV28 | ASIKSSSYNSPLH
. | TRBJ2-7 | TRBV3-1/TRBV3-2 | ASSRDYEQY
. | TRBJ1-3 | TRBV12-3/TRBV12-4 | ASSLTSGNTIY
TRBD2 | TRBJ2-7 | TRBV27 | ASSPPGLAGSQSEQY
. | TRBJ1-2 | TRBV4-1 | ASSQNPGTGYGYT
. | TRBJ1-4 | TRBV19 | ASSMAGVGEKLF
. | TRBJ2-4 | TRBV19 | ASSKQRTSENIQY
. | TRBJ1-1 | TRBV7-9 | ASSLEWQNTEAF
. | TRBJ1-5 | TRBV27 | ASSLLWGAKQPQH
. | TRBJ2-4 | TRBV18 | ASSRQTGVKNIQY
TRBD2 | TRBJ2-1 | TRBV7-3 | ASSLIGSSGTYNEQF
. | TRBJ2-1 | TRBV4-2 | ASSQEWLSSYNEQF
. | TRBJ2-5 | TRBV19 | ASSIEGGGETQY
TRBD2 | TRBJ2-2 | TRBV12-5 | ASGNINGGTGELF